This T cell receptor (beta chain) was captured in a study of T cell repertoires in cytomegalovirus infection. The CDR3 covers 14 residues. Deletions cut 4 bases from V and 0 bases from J, with 9 bases between. From germline, CDR1 is SGDLS and CDR2 YYNGEE. As to this clonotype: Its specificity is unknown.

TCRdb called the reads again in MiXCR, with one record for every CDR3 protein. The sample lists about 920,000 distinct CDR3 sequences, roughly 31% seen once, with over 10% in the top ten. This sequence was found in a human donor in good health (CMV status not recorded). Some clones in this sample may be carry-over from other donors' samples. The V gene is TRBV9, the J gene TRBJ2-3; D is uncertain. Sequences were derived from cultured CD8+ T cells from PBMCs, sampled from culture after CMV antigen stimulation. This CDR3 is CASSSVDSTDTQYF. CDR3 bases: TGTGCCAGCAGCTCCGTGGATAGCACAGATACGCAGTATTTT.